The clone carrying this T cell receptor (beta chain) was seen more than once but under ten times. Antigen: not known. The authors ran a second PCR of 7 to 11 cycles using a sample-barcoded 5' primer and a J-beta primer mix. TCRdb re-analysed the 5' RACE reads in MiXCR, keeping a single row per CDR3 protein. This table holds about 780,000 distinct CDR3 sequences, under 30% found once. Donors ranged from about 6 to 95 years old and were healthy Caucasians in Russia. V shed 6 bases, J shed 6 bases, and the junction held 8 bases outside the gene matches. CDR3 length: 14 amino acids. Looked up from germline, CDR1 is MNHEY and CDR2 is SMNVEV (reference sequence). The data stem from a study of blood T cells in healthy people across ages. About the study: Through template switching, about one barcoded beta molecule was captured per two T cells, as measured in model experiments. Broader study findings: The study could not conclusively compare naive and antigen-experienced cells, given its unsorted PBMCs. While age rose, TCR beta diversity per million T cells dropped in a roughly linear way.

These same records also appear under a second study, on T cells of mothers and their children.

The sample taken for sequencing was blood. The rearrangement uses TRBV27 and TRBJ1-1, with 9 bases lining up with TRBD1. The receptor's source is a boy between 10 and 17 years old in good health. The CDR3 protein is CASSIQGAGPEAFF. The CDR3 DNA sequence: TGTGCCAGCAGCATACAGGGGGCAGGTCCTGAAGCTTTCTTT.